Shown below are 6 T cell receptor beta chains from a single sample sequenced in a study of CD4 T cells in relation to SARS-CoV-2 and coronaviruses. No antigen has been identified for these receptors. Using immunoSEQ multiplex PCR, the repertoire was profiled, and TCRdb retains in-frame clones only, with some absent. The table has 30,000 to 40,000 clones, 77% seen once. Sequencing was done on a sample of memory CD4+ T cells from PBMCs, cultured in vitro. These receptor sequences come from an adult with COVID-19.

The CDR3 spells CASSIGTGISSGANVLTF. CDR3 bases: TGTGCCAGTAGTATTGGGACAGGGATCTCATCTGGGGCCAACGTCCTGACTTTC. The genes are TRBV19 and TRBJ2-6, with 9 bases matching TRBD1. V gave up 3 bases and J gave up 1 base; unmatched junction bases: 7. Germline CDR1 reads LNHDA; CDR2 reads SQIVND (reference sequence). This CDR3 is 18 amino acids long.

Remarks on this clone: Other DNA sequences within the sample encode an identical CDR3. In DNA form, the CDR3 reads TGTGCCAGCAGCTTAGCCAAAAACATTCAGTACTTC. This translates into CASSLAKNIQYF. The chain couples TRBV7-2 to TRBJ2-4; D gene ambiguous. The CDR3 spans 12 residues. V lost 0 bases to trimming and J lost 3 bases, with 0 bases between them. Looked up from germline, CDR1 is SGHTA and CDR2 is FQGNSA. The full variable domain, rest sourced from reference TRBV7-2 and TRBJ2-4, is GAGVSQSPSNKVTEKGKDVELRCDPISGHTALYWYRQSLGQGLEFLIYFQGNSAPDKSGLPSDRFSAERTGGSVSTLTIQRTQQEDSAVYLCASSLAKNIQYFGAGTRLSVL.

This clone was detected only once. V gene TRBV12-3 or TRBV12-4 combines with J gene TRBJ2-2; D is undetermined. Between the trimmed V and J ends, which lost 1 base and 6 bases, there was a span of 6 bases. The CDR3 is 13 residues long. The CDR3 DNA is TGTGCCAGCAGTTTAGTACGGCCCGGGGAGCTGTTTTTT. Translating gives CASSLVRPGELFF.

The CDR3 DNA sequence: TGTGCCAGCAGCTTCGGGACAGGGTTTCACGAGCAGTACTTC. Translation: CASSFGTGFHEQYF. The J gene is TRBJ2-7, the V gene TRBV11-2, with 9 bases identical to TRBD1. This CDR3 spans 14 amino acids. CDR1 is SGHAT and CDR2 is FQNNGV in the germline V gene. Trimming at V came to 3 bases and at J to 5 bases, leaving 5 bases not matched to a gene.

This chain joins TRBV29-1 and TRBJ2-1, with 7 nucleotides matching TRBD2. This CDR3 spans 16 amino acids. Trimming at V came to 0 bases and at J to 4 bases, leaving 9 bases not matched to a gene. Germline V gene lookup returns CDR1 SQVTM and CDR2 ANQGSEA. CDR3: CSVEDPSRTSYNEQFF. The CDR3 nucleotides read TGCAGCGTTGAAGATCCCTCTCGGACTAGTTACAATGAGCAGTTCTTC.

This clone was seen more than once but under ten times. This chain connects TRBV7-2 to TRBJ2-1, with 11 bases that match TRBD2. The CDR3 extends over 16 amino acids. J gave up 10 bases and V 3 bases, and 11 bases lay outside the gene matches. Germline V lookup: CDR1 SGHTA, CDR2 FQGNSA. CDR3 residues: CASSFETSGAPHEQFF. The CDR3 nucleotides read TGTGCCAGCAGCTTCGAGACTAGCGGGGCGCCTCACGAGCAGTTCTTC. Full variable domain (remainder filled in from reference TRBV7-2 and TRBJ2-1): GAGVSQSPSNKVTEKGKDVELRCDPISGHTALYWYRQSLGQGLEFLIYFQGNSAPDKSGLPSDRFSAERTGGSVSTLTIQRTQQEDSAVYLCASSFETSGAPHEQFFGPGTRLTVL.